The 11 T cell receptor beta chains reported below all come from one sample, sequenced in a study of CD8+ T cells in alopecia areata. Sequencing relied on a cDNA template that was reverse transcribed from extracted RNA. The protocol was immunoSEQ multiplex PCR, while the TCRdb copy is restricted to in-frame clones and leaves out a portion. The sample lists around 10,000 clones, roughly three fifths occurring once. Specimens obtained from alopecia areata patients comprised lesional scalp punch biopsies and peripheral blood. Specimen: skin, collected at week 0. These receptors came from a human donor with alopecia areata.

The J gene is TRBJ2-3, the V gene TRBV7-3, with 9 bases lining up with TRBD2. The length of the CDR3 is 15 residues. V shed 2 bases and J 0 bases; nucleotides not matched to a gene: 0. Germline V gene sequence: CDR1 SGHTA, CDR2 FQGTGA. For the CDR3, the DNA is TGTGCCAGCAGCTTAGGACTAGCGAGCACAGATACGCAGTATTTT. Its protein is CASSLGLASTDTQYF. Together with reference TRBV7-3 and TRBJ2-3, the CDR3 gives the full variable domain: GAGVSQTPSNKVTEKGKYVELRCDPISGHTALYWYRQSLGQGPEFLIYFQGTGAADDSGLPNDRFFAVRPEGSVSTLKIQRTERGDSAVYLCASSLGLASTDTQYFGPGTRLTVL.

The chain combines TRBV28 with TRBJ1-1; a possible D gene is TRBD1 (5 bases). The CDR3 has 14 amino acids. Trimming removed 6 bases from V and 2 bases from J, with 13 bases in between. The germline V gene has CDR1 MDHEN and CDR2 SYDVKM. In DNA form, the CDR3 reads TGTGCCAGCAGGGGGCTTTCTAAAAACACTGAAGCTTTCTTT. Protein: CASRGLSKNTEAFF.

Notes on this clone: At one end, the junction sequence differs from germline, possibly due to a read error. The chain joins TRBV7-7 to TRBJ2-5; D is possibly TRBD2 (6 bases). The CDR3 spans 15 residues. In germline, CDR1 is SSHAT, CDR2 FNYEAQ (reference sequence). CDR3 sequence (DNA): TGTGCTAGCAGCTTGGTGGGAGGAAGAGAGGAGACCCAGTACTTC. It yields the protein CASSLVGGREETQYF.

The chain has TRBV2 and TRBJ2-1; 8 nucleotides match TRBD1. V gave up 6 bases and J gave up 7 bases; unmatched junction bases: 8. Germline V lookup: CDR1 SNHLY, CDR2 FYNNEI. This CDR3 is built from 14 residues. The CDR3 DNA follows: TGTGCCAGCAGGACAGGGGCTGGGATAAATGAGCAGTTCTTC. This sequence encodes CASRTGAGINEQFF.

The chain has TRBV5-4 and TRBJ2-1, with 12 positions matching TRBD1. Germline V gene lookup returns CDR1 SGHNT and CDR2 YYREEE (reference sequence). V lost 4 bases and J lost 10; bases outside the gene matches: 9. CDR3 length equals 15 residues. This CDR3 is CASSRDRGLLGEQFF. The CDR3 DNA is TGTGCCAGCAGCCGGGACAGGGGGCTTCTTGGGGAGCAGTTCTTC. Full variable domain (rest looked up from reference TRBV5-4 and TRBJ2-1): ETGVTQSPTHLIKTRGQQVTLRCSSQSGHNTVSWYQQALGQGPQFIFQYYREEENGRGNFPPRFSGLQFPNYSSELNVNALELDDSALYLCASSRDRGLLGEQFFGPGTRLTVL.

The chain employs TRBV10-1 and TRBJ2-7; tentative D call: TRBD2 (6 bases). Germline assignment: CDR1 WNHNN and CDR2 SYGVQD (reference sequence). Trimming left V 3 bases short and J 3 bases short, with 15 bases between. The CDR3 contains 15 residues. CDR3 nucleotides: TGCGCCAGCAGTGAAGTGGCTAGCGCCTACTACGAGCAGTACTTC. This gives the protein CASSEVASAYYEQYF.

This chain uses TRBV7-9 with TRBJ1-3; D is undetermined. Trimming shortened V by 1 base and J by 13 bases, and 14 bases separated the two germline ends. Germline CDR1 reads SEHNR; CDR2 reads FQNEAQ (reference sequence). The CDR3 has 13 residues. CDR3: CASSLETNSFIYF. CDR3 bases: TGTGCCAGCAGCTTAGAAACAAACAGCTTTATATATTTT. The variable domain in full, completed from reference TRBV7-9 and TRBJ1-3, reads DTGVSQNPRHKITKRGQNVTFRCDPISEHNRLYWYRQTLGQGPEFLTYFQNEAQLEKSRLLSDRFSAERPKGSFSTLEIQRTEQGDSAMYLCASSLETNSFIYFGEGSWLTVV.

The V and J genes are TRBV5-8 and TRBJ1-6; the D gene is possibly TRBD1 (5 bases). The CDR3 loop spans 16 amino acids. Germline CDR1 reads SGHTS; CDR2 reads YDEGEE. V dropped 3 bases and J dropped 7 bases, with 17 bases sitting between them. The CDR3 loop reads CASSWTMTVRNSPLHF. The CDR3 bases are TGTGCCAGCAGCTGGACTATGACAGTCCGGAATTCACCCCTCCACTTT.

The chain is built from TRBV4-2 and TRBJ2-6; 7 nucleotides match TRBD1. J gave up 1 base and V 5 bases, and 5 bases lay outside the gene matches. The germline V gene encodes CDR1 LGHNA and CDR2 YNFKEQ. The CDR3 is made up of 16 amino acids. The DNA of the CDR3 is TGTGCCAGCAGCTCCTTCAGGGGGTCTGGGGCCAACGTCCTGACTTTC. Translation: CASSSFRGSGANVLTF.

The chain employs TRBV5-7 and TRBJ2-5; tentative D call: TRBD1 (6 bases). The tail of the sequence fits TRBJ2-7 better, so the J call may be wrong. Being an ORF, TRBV5-7 has a function that is uncertain. The CDR3 sequence is 13 residues long. The DNA for the CDR3 is TGTGCCAGCAGTCCCACAGGGTCCTACGAGCAGTACTTC. Translated, it gives CASSPTGSYEQYF.

The chain employs TRBV7-7 and TRBJ1-1; no reliable D call. V lost 4 bases and J 4 bases, leaving 13 bases between the germline ends. The CDR3 length is 14 residues. From germline, CDR1 is SSHAT and CDR2 FNYEAQ (reference sequence). CDR3 region: CASSWTQTRTEAFF. DNA of the CDR3: TGTGCCAGCAGCTGGACGCAGACTCGCACTGAAGCTTTCTTT.